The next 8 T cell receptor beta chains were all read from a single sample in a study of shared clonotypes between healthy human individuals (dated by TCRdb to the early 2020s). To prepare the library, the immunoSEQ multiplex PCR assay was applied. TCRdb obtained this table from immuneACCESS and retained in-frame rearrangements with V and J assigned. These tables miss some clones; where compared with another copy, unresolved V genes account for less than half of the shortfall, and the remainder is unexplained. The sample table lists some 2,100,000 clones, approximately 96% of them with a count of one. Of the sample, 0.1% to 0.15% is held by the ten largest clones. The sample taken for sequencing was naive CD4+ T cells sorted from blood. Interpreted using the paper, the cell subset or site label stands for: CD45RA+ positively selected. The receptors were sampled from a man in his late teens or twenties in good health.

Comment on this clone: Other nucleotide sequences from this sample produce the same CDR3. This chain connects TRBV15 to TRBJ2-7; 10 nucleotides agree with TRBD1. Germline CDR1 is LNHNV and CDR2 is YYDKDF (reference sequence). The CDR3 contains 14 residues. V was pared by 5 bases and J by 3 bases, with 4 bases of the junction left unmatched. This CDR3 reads CATSRDRGVYEQYF. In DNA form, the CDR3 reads TGTGCCACCAGCCGGGACAGGGGTGTCTACGAGCAGTACTTC.

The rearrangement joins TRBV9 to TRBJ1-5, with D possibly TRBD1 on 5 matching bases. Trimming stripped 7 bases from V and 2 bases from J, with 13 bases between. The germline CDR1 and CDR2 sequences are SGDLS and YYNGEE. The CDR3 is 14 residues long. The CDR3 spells CASGAGLGNQPQHF. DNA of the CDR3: TGTGCCAGCGGAGCGGGGCTTGGCAATCAGCCCCAGCATTTT.

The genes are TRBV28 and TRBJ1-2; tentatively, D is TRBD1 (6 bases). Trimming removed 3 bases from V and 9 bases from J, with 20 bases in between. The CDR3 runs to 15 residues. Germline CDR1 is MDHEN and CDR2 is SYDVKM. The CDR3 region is CASSLATGLSGRYTF. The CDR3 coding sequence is TGTGCCAGCAGTTTGGCTACAGGGTTATCAGGACGCTACACCTTC.

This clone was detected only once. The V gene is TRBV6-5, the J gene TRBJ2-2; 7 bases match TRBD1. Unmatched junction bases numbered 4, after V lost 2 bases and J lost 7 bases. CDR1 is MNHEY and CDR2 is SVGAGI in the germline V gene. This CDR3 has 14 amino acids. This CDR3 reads CASSYKGAVGELFF. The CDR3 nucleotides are TGTGCCAGCAGTTACAAGGGGGCGGTCGGGGAGCTGTTTTTT.

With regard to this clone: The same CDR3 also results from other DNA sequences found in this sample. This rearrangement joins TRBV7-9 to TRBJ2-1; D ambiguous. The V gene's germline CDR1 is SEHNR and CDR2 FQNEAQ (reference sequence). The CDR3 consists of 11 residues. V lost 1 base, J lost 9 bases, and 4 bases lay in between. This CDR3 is CASSLEGEQFF. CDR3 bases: TGTGCCAGCAGCTTAGAAGGTGAGCAGTTCTTC. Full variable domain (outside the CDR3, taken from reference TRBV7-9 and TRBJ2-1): DTGVSQNPRHKITKRGQNVTFRCDPISEHNRLYWYRQTLGQGPEFLTYFQNEAQLEKSRLLSDRFSAERPKGSFSTLEIQRTEQGDSAMYLCASSLEGEQFFGPGTRLTVL.

The CDR3 sequence is CASSQTSGTDTQYF. CDR3 nucleotides: TGTGCCAGCAGTCAAACTAGCGGGACAGATACGCAGTATTTT. The chain has TRBV7-9 and TRBJ2-3, with 9 bases fitting TRBD2. The CDR3 has 14 amino acids. Germline assignment: CDR1 SEHNR and CDR2 FQNEAQ (reference sequence). Trimming removed 6 bases from V and 3 bases from J; junction bases left unmatched: 4.

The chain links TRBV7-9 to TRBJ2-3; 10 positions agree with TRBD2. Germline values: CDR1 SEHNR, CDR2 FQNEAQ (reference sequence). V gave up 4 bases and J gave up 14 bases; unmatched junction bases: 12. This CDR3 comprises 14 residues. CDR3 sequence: CASSSSGRAWYSYF. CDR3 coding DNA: TGTGCCAGCAGCTCGAGCGGGAGGGCGTGGTATTCGTATTTT.

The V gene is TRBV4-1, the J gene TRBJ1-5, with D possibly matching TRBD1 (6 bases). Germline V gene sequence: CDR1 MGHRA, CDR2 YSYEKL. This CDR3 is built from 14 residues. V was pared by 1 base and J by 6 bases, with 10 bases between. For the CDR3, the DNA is TGCGCCAGCAGCCAAGGGTGGGGGCCTCAGCCCCAGCATTTT. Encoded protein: CASSQGWGPQPQHF.